This TCR beta chain was recorded in a study of blood T cell repertoires in COVID-19. Looking at the study overall: Specimens from acute and convalescent COVID-19 originated in the United States, Italy and Spain. The analysed material was cDNA or gDNA that came from T cells, B-cell-depleted T cells, or PBMCs.

In the authors' workflow: Scientists estimated how many nucleated cells there were by amplifying reference gene primers. Using immunoSEQ multiplex PCR, the repertoire was profiled, and TCRdb retains in-frame clones only, with some absent. The V and J calls and clone size come from that table; D and trimming were worked out from the DNA. In the table there are 180,000 or so clones, 82% of which are singletons. This TCR was recovered from a woman in her 70s with acute or convalescent COVID-19. The sequencing sample was made of peripheral blood.

This chain's CDR3 is CASSPLGGYEQYF. In DNA form, the CDR3 reads TGTGCCAGCTCCCCCCTCGGGGGGTACGAGCAGTACTTC. The chain has TRBV18 and TRBJ2-7; 7 positions match TRBD2. Germline V CDR1 and CDR2: KGHSH, LQKENI. This CDR3 spans 13 amino acids. The V gene end was trimmed by 6 bases and the J gene end by 4 bases; junction bases not matched to a gene: 6.